The T cell receptor (beta chain) under discussion was sequenced for a study of blood T cells in healthy people across ages. Study-level points and caveats: Donors of long life had a larger count of naive CD4+ cells and greater diversity than aged donors. The donors' CMV status was not determined, possibly confounding changes in expanded clonotypes. A roughly linear fall in TCR beta diversity per million T cells was seen with increasing age.

J lost 5 bases, V lost 6 bases, and 6 bases had no gene match. The CDR3 is 14 amino acids. Alongside a J-beta primer mix, a sample-barcoded 5' primer served in a second PCR lasting roughly 6 to 12 cycles. All samples gave at least 2.5 million CDR3-containing paired-end reads. Each CDR3 protein is one row after TCRdb ran MiXCR on the 5' RACE reads. The table lists 1.5 million to 2 million distinct CDR3 sequences, under 30% of them singletons. In regard to this clonotype: The antigen is undetermined.

The sample was blood. This TCR was sampled from a woman aged 25 to 39 in good health. V is TRBV12-3 or TRBV12-4 and J is TRBJ2-5, with 10 bases identical to TRBD1. CDR3 residues: CASRRQGARETQYF. The DNA for the CDR3 is TGTGCCAGCAGGCGACAGGGGGCCAGGGAGACCCAGTACTTC.